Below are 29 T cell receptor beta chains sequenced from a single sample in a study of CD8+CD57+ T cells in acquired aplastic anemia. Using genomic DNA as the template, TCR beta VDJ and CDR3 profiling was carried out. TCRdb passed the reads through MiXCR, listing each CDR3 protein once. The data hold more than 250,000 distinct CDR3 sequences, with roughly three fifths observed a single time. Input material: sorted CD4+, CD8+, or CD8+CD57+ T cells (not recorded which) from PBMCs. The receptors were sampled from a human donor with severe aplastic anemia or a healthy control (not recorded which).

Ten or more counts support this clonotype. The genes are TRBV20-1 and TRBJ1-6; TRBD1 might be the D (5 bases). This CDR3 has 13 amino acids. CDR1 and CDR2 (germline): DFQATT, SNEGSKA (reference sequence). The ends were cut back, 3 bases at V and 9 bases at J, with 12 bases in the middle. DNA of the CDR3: TGCAGTGCTAGGGGGGGTATGGGTTCACCCCTCCACTTT. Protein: CSARGGMGSPLHF.

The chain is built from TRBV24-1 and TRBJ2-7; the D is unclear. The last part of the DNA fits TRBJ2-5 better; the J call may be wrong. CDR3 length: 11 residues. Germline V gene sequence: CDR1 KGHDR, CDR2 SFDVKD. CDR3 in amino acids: CATSWLETQYF. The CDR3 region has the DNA TGTGCCACCAGTTGGTTAGAGACCCAGTACTTC.

CDR3 DNA: TGTGCCAGCAGTTTAAGGGGGCCGGGGTCACCCCTCCACTTT. The encoded protein is CASSLRGPGSPLHF. This rearrangement joins TRBV12-3 or TRBV12-4 to TRBJ1-6; 7 bases agree with TRBD1. This CDR3 has 14 residues. V was pared by 2 bases and J by 10 bases, with 5 bases of the junction left unmatched.

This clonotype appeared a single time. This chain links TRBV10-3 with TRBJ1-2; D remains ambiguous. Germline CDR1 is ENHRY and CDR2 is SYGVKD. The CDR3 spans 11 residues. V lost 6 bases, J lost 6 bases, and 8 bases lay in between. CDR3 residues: CAISGGDGYTF. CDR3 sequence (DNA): TGTGCCATCAGCGGCGGAGATGGCTACACCTTC.

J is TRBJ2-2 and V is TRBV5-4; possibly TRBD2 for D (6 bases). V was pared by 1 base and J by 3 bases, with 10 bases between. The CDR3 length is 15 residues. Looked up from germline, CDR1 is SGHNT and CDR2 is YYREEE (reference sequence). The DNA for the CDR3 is TGTGCCAGCAGCTTGTGGGGAGGTTACACCGGGGAGCTGTTTTTT. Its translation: CASSLWGGYTGELFF.

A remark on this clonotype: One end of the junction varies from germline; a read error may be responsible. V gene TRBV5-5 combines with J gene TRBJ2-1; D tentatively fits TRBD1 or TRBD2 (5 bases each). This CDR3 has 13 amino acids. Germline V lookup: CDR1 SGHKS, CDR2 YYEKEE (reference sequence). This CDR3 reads CASSTGIGAGQFF. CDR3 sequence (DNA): TGCGCCAGCAGCACCGGTATCGGGGCGGGGCAGTTCTTC.

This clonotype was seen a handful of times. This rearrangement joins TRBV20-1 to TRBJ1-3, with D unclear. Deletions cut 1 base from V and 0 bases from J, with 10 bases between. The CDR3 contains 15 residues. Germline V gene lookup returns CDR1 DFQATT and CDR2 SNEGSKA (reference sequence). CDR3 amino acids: CSARGELISGNTIYF. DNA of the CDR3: TGCAGTGCTAGAGGGGAACTTATCTCTGGAAACACCATATATTTT.

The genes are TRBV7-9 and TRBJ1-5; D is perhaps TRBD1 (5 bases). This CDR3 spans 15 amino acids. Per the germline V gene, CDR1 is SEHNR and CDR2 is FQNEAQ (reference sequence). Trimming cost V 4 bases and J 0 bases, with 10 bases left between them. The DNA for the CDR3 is TGTGCCAGCAGCTCAGAAGGGGATAGCAATCAGCCCCAGCATTTT. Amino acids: CASSSEGDSNQPQHF. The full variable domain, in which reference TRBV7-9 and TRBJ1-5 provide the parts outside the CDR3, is DTGVSQNPRHKITKRGQNVTFRCDPISEHNRLYWYRQTLGQGPEFLTYFQNEAQLEKSRLLSDRFSAERPKGSFSTLEIQRTEQGDSAMYLCASSSEGDSNQPQHFGDGTRLSIL.

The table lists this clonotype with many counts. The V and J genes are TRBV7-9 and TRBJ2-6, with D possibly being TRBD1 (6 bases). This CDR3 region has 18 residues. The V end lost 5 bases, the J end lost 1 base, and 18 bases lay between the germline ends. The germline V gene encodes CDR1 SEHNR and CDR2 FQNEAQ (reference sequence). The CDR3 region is CASSRSDSRNSGANVLTF. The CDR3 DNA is TGTGCCAGCAGCCGATCGGACAGTCGGAATTCTGGGGCCAACGTCCTGACTTTC.

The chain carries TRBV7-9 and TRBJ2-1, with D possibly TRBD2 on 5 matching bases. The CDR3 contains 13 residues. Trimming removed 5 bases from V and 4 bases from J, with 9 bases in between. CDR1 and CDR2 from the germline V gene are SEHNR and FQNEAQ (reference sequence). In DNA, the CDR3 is TGTGCCAGCAGCCAAACGGGATACAATGAGCAGTTCTTC. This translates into CASSQTGYNEQFF. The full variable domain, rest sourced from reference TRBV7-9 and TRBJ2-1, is DTGVSQNPRHKITKRGQNVTFRCDPISEHNRLYWYRQTLGQGPEFLTYFQNEAQLEKSRLLSDRFSAERPKGSFSTLEIQRTEQGDSAMYLCASSQTGYNEQFFGPGTRLTVL.

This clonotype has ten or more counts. The CDR3 loop is CASFTPMIEAFF. CDR3 sequence (DNA): TGTGCCAGCTTTACCCCAATGATAGAAGCTTTCTTT. The genes are TRBV6-5 and TRBJ1-1, with no clear D. Looked up from germline, CDR1 is MNHEY and CDR2 is SVGAGI. The CDR3 totals 12 residues. Trimming cost V 8 bases and J 8 bases, with 15 bases left between them.

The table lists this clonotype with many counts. This CDR3 is CASSGRDRGYEQYF. The CDR3 bases are TGTGCCAGCAGTGGTAGGGACAGGGGTTACGAGCAGTACTTC. The chain is built from TRBV6-1 and TRBJ2-7; 10 bases agree with TRBD1. This CDR3 comprises 14 residues. Looked up from germline, CDR1 is MNHNS and CDR2 is SASEGT. Losses at the gene ends were 4 bases for V and 4 bases for J; bases not matched to a gene: 4.

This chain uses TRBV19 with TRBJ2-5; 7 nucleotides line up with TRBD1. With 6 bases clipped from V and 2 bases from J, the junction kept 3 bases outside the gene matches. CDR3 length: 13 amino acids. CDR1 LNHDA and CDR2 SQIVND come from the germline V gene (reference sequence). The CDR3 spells CASRRTGQETQYF. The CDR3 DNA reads TGTGCCAGTAGGCGGACAGGACAAGAGACCCAGTACTTC. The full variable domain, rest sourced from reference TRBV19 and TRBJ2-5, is DGGITQSPKYLFRKEGQNVTLSCEQNLNHDAMYWYRQDPGQGLRLIYYSQIVNDFQKGDIAEGYSVSREKKESFPLTVTSAQKNPTAFYLCASRRTGQETQYFGPGTRLLVL.

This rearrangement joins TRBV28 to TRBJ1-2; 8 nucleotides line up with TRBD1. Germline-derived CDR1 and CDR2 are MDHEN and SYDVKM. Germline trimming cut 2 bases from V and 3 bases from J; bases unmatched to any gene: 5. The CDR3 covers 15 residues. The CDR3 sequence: CASSLTGRGHYGYTF. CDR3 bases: TGTGCCAGCAGTTTAACGGGCAGGGGGCACTATGGCTACACCTTC.

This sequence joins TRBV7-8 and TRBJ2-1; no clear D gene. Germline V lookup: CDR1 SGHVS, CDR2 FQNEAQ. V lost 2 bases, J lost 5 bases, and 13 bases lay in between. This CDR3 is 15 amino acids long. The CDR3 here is CASSLLAASNNEQFF. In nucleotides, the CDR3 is TGTGCCAGCAGCTTATTGGCGGCATCTAACAATGAGCAGTTCTTC.

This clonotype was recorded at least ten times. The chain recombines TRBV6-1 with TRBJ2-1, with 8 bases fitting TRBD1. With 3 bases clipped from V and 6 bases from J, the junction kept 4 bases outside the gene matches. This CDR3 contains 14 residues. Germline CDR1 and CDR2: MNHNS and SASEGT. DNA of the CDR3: TGTGCCAGCAGTGACAGGGGGCGCATCAATGAGCAGTTCTTC. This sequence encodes CASSDRGRINEQFF.

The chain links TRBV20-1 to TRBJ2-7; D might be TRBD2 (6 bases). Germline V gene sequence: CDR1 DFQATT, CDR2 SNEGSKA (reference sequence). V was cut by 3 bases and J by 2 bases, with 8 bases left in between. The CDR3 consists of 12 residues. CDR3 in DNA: TGCAGTGCTAGCGGGAGCCCCTACGAGCAGTACTTC. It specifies CSASGSPYEQYF.

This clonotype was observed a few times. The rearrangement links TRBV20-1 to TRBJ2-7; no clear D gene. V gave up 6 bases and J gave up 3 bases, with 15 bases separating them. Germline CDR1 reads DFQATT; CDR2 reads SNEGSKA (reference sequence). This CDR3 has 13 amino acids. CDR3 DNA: TGCAGTGCCAAAACTCCACAGTTCTACGAGCAGTACTTC. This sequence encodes CSAKTPQFYEQYF.

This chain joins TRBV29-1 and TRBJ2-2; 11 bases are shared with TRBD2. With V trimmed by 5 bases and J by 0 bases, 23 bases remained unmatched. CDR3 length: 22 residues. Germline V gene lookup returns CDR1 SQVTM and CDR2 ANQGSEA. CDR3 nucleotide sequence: TGCAGCGTTAACCCTCTCCCCGTGACTAGCGGGGAAACCAAACCGAACACCGGGGAGCTGTTTTTT. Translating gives CSVNPLPVTSGETKPNTGELFF.

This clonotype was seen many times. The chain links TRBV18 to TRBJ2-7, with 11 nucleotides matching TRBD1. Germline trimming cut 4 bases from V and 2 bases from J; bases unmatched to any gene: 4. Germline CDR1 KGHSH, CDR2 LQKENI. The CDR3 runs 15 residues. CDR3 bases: TGTGCCAGCTCACAAGGGACAGGGGGTGCCTACGAGCAGTACTTC. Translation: CASSQGTGGAYEQYF. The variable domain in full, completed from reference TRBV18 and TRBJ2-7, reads NAGVMQNPRHLVRRRGQEARLRCSPMKGHSHVYWYRQLPEEGLKFMVYLQKENIIDESGMPKERFSAEFPKEGPSILRIQQVVRGDSAAYFCASSQGTGGAYEQYFGPGTRLTVT.

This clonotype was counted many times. CDR3: CATSLGAGETQYF. The CDR3 bases are TGTGCCACTTCTTTGGGAGCGGGGGAGACCCAGTACTTC. The chain joins TRBV15 to TRBJ2-5, with TRBD2 matching over 7 bases. This CDR3 is built from 13 residues. The junction had 9 bases not matched to a gene; V was cut back by 9 bases and J by 5 bases. CDR1 LNHNV and CDR2 YYDKDF come from the germline V gene (reference sequence).

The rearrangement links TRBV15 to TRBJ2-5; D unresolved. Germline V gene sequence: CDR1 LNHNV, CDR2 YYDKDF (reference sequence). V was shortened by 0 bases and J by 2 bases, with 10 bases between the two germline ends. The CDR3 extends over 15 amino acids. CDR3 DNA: TGTGCCACCAGCAGAGATTACATTGAGCAAGAGACCCAGTACTTC. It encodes CATSRDYIEQETQYF.

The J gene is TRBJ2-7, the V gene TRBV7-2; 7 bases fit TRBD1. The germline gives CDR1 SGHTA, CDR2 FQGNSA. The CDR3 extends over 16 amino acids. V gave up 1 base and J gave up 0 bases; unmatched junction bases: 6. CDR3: CASSLEPGQSSYEQYF. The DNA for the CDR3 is TGTGCCAGCAGCTTAGAACCGGGACAGAGCTCCTACGAGCAGTACTTC.

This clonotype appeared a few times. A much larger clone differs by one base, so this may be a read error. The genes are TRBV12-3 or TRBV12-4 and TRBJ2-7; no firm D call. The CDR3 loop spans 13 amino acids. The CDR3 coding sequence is TGTACCAGCAGTGTAGACAACCCCTACGAGCAGTACTTC. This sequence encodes CTSSVDNPYEQYF.

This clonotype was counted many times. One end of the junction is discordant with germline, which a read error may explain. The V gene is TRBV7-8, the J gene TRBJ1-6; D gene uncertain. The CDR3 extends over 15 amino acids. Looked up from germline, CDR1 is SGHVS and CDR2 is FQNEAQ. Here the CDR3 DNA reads TGTGCCAGCAGCTTAGGGGTGTCCTTTAATTCACCCCTCCACTTT. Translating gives CASSLGVSFNSPLHF.

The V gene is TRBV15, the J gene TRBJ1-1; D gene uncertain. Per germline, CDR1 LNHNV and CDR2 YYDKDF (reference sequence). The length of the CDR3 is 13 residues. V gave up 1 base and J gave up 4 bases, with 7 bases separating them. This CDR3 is CATSRGASTEAFF. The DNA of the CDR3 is TGTGCCACCAGCAGAGGCGCGAGCACTGAAGCTTTCTTT.

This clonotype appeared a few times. CDR3 coding DNA: TGTGCCAGCAGCGCCGAATTTGCAACTAATGAAAAACTGTTTTTT. Its protein product is CASSAEFATNEKLFF. The V gene is TRBV5-8, the J gene TRBJ1-4; D gene unclear. The CDR3 consists of 15 residues. CDR1 and CDR2 from the germline V gene are SGHTS and YDEGEE. Trimming pared 4 bases from V and 0 bases from J, leaving 10 bases between.

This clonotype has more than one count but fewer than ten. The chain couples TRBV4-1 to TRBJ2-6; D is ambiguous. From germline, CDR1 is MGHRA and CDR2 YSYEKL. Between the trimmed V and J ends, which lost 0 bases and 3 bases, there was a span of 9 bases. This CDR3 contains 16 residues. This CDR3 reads CASSQDDLSGANVLTF. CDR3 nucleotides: TGCGCCAGCAGCCAAGACGATCTAAGTGGGGCCAACGTCCTGACTTTC.

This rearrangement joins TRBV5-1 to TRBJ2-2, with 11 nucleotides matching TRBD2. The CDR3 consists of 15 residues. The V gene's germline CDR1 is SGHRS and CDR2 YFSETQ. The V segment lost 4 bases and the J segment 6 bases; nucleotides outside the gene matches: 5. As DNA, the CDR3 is TGCGCCAGCAGCCCAGTAGCGGGAGGGGCCGGGGAGCTGTTTTTT. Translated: CASSPVAGGAGELFF.